This TCR beta chain was sequenced in a study of cytomegalovirus exposure and HLA in healthy donors. The CDR3 is 16 amino acids. The V gene lost 5 bases and the J gene lost 5 bases, with 19 bases spanning the gap. Looked up from germline, CDR1 is SEHNR and CDR2 is FQNEAQ (reference sequence). Primers included in the PCR were 60 Vbeta and 13 Jbeta primers. Here immunoSEQ multiplex PCR was the method, and the copy in TCRdb shows in-frame clones only, minus some. The sample gives under 150,000 clones, approximately 79% of which show up once; approximately 0.99% is in the top ten. The receptor's source is a male donor in good health and CMV-seronegative. V usage is TRBV7-9 and J usage is TRBJ2-1; no definite D call. Material for sequencing was PBMCs. The CDR3 bases are TGTGCCAGCAGCCGTCATATCACATCTGGAGACAATGAGCAGTTCTTC. Its translation: CASSRHITSGDNEQFF.